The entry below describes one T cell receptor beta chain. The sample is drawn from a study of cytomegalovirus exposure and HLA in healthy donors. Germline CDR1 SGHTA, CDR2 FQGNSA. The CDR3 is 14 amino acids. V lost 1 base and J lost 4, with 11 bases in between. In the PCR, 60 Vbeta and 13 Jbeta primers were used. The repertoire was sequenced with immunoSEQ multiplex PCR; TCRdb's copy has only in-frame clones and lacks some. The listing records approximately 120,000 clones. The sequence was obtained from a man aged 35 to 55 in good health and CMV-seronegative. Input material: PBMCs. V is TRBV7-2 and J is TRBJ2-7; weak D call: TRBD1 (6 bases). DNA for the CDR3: TGTGCCAGCAGCTTAGGCAGGGGACCTTACGAGCAGTACTTC. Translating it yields CASSLGRGPYEQYF.